The 22 T cell receptor beta chains below all came from one sample that was sequenced in a study of cytomegalovirus exposure and HLA in healthy donors. Researchers ran the PCR with 60 Vbeta and 13 Jbeta primers. Produced via immunoSEQ multiplex PCR; TCRdb's table is partial and in-frame only. This table holds 70,000 to 90,000 clones, roughly 75% found once. The sequenced sample was PBMCs. The receptor set was obtained from a man aged 40-49 years in good health and CMV-seronegative.

V gene TRBV4-1 combines with J gene TRBJ1-1; D is unresolved. The germline CDR1 and CDR2 sequences are MGHRA and YSYEKL. This CDR3 is 16 amino acids long. V lost 0 bases to trimming and J lost 2 bases, with 13 bases between them. This CDR3 is CASSQEGPGGNTEAFF. The CDR3 coding sequence is TGCGCCAGCAGCCAAGAGGGTCCAGGAGGCAACACTGAAGCTTTCTTT.

This chain uses TRBV18 with TRBJ1-2, with D perhaps matching TRBD1 (5 bases). This CDR3 spans 16 amino acids. Deletions cut 6 bases from V and 0 bases from J, with 17 bases between. In germline, CDR1 is KGHSH, CDR2 LQKENI. CDR3 in amino acids: CASSLLQGEANYGYTF. In nucleotides, the CDR3 is TGTGCCAGCTCCCTCCTTCAGGGCGAAGCTAACTATGGCTACACCTTC.

The chain employs TRBV2 and TRBJ2-7, with D hard to call. The CDR3 covers 15 residues. The germline V and J ends were trimmed by 5 bases and 7 bases, with 21 bases remaining between them. CDR1 SNHLY and CDR2 FYNNEI come from the germline V gene. This CDR3 reads CASSPTAQAAAEQYF. The CDR3 bases are TGTGCCAGCAGTCCGACCGCACAAGCTGCGGCGGAGCAGTACTTC.

This clone was detected once. The V gene is TRBV20-1, the J gene TRBJ2-1, with TRBD2 identical over 8 bases. This CDR3 region has 11 residues. The V segment lost 8 bases and the J segment 6 bases; nucleotides outside the gene matches: 3. Germline-derived CDR1 and CDR2 are DFQATT and SNEGSKA (reference sequence). In nucleotides, the CDR3 is TGCAGTCCGGGACTAGTCAATGAGCAGTTCTTC. This sequence encodes CSPGLVNEQFF.

The chain carries TRBV6-5 and TRBJ1-2; 10 nucleotides line up with TRBD1. Per germline, CDR1 MNHEY and CDR2 SVGAGI. The CDR3 has 15 residues. The ends lost 3 bases at V and 5 bases at J; junction bases unmatched: 6. The CDR3 loop is CASSYSAGQGYGYTF. The CDR3 DNA reads as TGTGCCAGCAGTTATTCCGCGGGACAGGGGTATGGCTACACCTTC.

The CDR3 region is CASSSWTGGTDTQYF. The CDR3 DNA reads TGTGCCAGCAGCTCGTGGACAGGGGGCACAGATACGCAGTATTTT. The rearrangement uses TRBV5-4 and TRBJ2-3, with 9 bases identical to TRBD1. The J segment lost 1 base and the V segment lost 3 bases, leaving 3 bases of the junction unmatched. This CDR3 has 15 amino acids. Germline V gene lookup returns CDR1 SGHNT and CDR2 YYREEE (reference sequence).

The chain carries TRBV5-8 and TRBJ1-5; 8 nucleotides line up with TRBD1. The J segment lost 9 bases and the V segment lost 3 bases, leaving 8 bases of the junction unmatched. This CDR3 spans 14 amino acids. From germline, CDR1 is SGHTS and CDR2 YDEGEE. The chain's CDR3 is CASSWARGQGPQHF. CDR3 DNA sequence: TGTGCCAGCAGCTGGGCCAGGGGGCAAGGGCCCCAGCATTTT.

This chain uses TRBV9 with TRBJ2-7; 8 positions agree with TRBD2. CDR3 length: 16 amino acids. The germline V gene has CDR1 SGDLS and CDR2 YYNGEE. Trimming cost V 4 bases and J 2 bases; bases outside gene matches: 11. CDR3 nucleotides: TGTGCCAGCAGCCCAGGAGGCTTAGCGGGGACCTACGAGCAGTACTTC. Its protein is CASSPGGLAGTYEQYF.

The gene calls are TRBV6-1 and TRBJ2-2, with a weak D call TRBD2 (6 bases). V was clipped by 7 bases and J by 1 base, with 10 bases between them. Germline V gene data show CDR1 as MNHNS and CDR2 as SASEGT. This CDR3 has 14 amino acids. The CDR3 here is CASTWRGNTGELFF. CDR3 DNA sequence: TGTGCCAGCACCTGGCGGGGGAACACCGGGGAGCTGTTTTTT.

This chain uses TRBV23-1 with TRBJ2-7; 12 bases are a match to TRBD1. TRBV23-1 is placed among ORFs of uncertain function. The CDR3 covers 13 residues. V trimming: 8 bases; J trimming: 3 bases; junction bases outside the gene matches: 2. CDR3 in amino acids: CASRDRGLYEQYF. CDR3 coding DNA: TGCGCCAGCCGGGACAGGGGGCTCTACGAGCAGTACTTC.

This clone was seen more than once but under ten times. The rearrangement links TRBV2 to TRBJ1-2; tentative D call: TRBD1 (6 bases). From germline, CDR1 is SNHLY and CDR2 FYNNEI. V lost 7 bases and J 3 bases, leaving 15 bases between the germline ends. The CDR3 runs 14 residues. CDR3 DNA: TGTGCCAGCACGGCAAGAAGGACAGACTATGGCTACACCTTC. Its translation: CASTARRTDYGYTF.

The chain has TRBV5-4 and TRBJ2-5; 7 nucleotides match TRBD1. V lost 6 bases, J lost 0 bases, and 5 bases stayed unmatched. The CDR3 length is 14 residues. CDR1 is SGHNT and CDR2 is YYREEE in the germline V gene (reference sequence). The CDR3 sequence: CASTFTGDQETQYF. The CDR3 region has the DNA TGTGCCAGCACCTTTACAGGGGACCAAGAGACCCAGTACTTC.

The chain couples TRBV27 to TRBJ2-3; 10 positions agree with TRBD2. The CDR3 is made up of 14 amino acids. Germline V CDR1 and CDR2: MNHEY, SMNVEV (reference sequence). V shed 7 bases and J 9 bases; nucleotides not matched to a gene: 10. The CDR3: CASTRASGSDTQYF. The CDR3 DNA sequence: TGTGCCAGCACCAGGGCTAGCGGGAGTGACACGCAGTATTTT.

The chain couples TRBV6-1 to TRBJ2-5; 8 nucleotides match TRBD1. V was clipped by 8 bases and J by 1 base; unmatched bases: 9. CDR3 length equals 15 residues. Germline CDR1 reads MNHNS; CDR2 reads SASEGT. DNA of the CDR3: TGTGCCAGCGAGCTTTCTGGGACAGGCCAAGAGACCCAGTACTTC. Its translation: CASELSGTGQETQYF.

This sequence joins TRBV7-3 and TRBJ2-7; 8 positions match TRBD1. The germline V gene encodes CDR1 SGHTA and CDR2 FQGTGA. The CDR3 consists of 15 residues. V was pared by 5 bases and J by 2 bases, with 8 bases of the junction left unmatched. The DNA of the CDR3 is TGTGCCAGCAGCCCACCGGGACAGGCAACCTACGAGCAGTACTTC. It codes for CASSPPGQATYEQYF.

The rearrangement joins TRBV4-2 to TRBJ2-6, with 8 bases lining up with TRBD1. This CDR3 region has 19 residues. Germline trimming cut 7 bases from V and 0 bases from J; bases unmatched to any gene: 14. Germline CDR1 and CDR2: LGHNA and YNFKEQ. The CDR3 reads CASILLVGQVRSGANVLTF. The CDR3 coding sequence is TGTGCCAGCATCCTGCTGGTGGGACAGGTACGCTCTGGGGCCAACGTCCTGACTTTC.

The chain employs TRBV6-1 and TRBJ2-7, with 14 positions matching TRBD2. CDR3 length: 15 amino acids. The ends lost 5 bases at V and 2 bases at J; junction bases unmatched: 2. Germline CDR1 and CDR2: MNHNS and SASEGT. The CDR3 bases are TGTGCCAGCAGTATGACTAGCGGGAGGGCCTACGAGCAGTACTTC. Protein product: CASSMTSGRAYEQYF.

This clone has more than one count but fewer than ten. The chain is built from TRBV30 and TRBJ1-4; D gene unclear. Trimming left V 0 bases short and J 10 bases short, with 12 bases between. There are 13 residues in the CDR3. The germline V gene has CDR1 GTSNPN and CDR2 SVGIG (reference sequence). Here the CDR3 DNA reads TGTGCCTGGAGTGTACAAGGTAGCGGAAAACTGTTTTTT. It translates to CAWSVQGSGKLFF.

The J gene is TRBJ1-1, the V gene TRBV6-5; no definite D call. The CDR3 consists of 14 residues. Germline V lookup: CDR1 MNHEY, CDR2 SVGAGI. Trimming removed 1 base from V and 2 bases from J, with 8 bases in between. The CDR3 protein is CASSYLTANTEAFF. CDR3 sequence (DNA): TGTGCCAGCAGTTACTTAACAGCCAACACTGAAGCTTTCTTT.

V usage is TRBV5-1 and J usage is TRBJ1-1; possibly TRBD1 for D (5 bases). Germline V gene lookup returns CDR1 SGHRS and CDR2 YFSETQ. The CDR3 length is 13 residues. Trimming removed 5 bases from V and 1 base from J, with 9 bases in between. For the CDR3, the DNA is TGCGCCAGCAGAGAAGGACAGAACACTGAAGCTTTCTTT. It translates to CASREGQNTEAFF.

This chain connects TRBV7-9 to TRBJ2-7; 10 bases map to TRBD1. After removal of 1 base from V and 2 bases from J, the junction contained 2 bases not matched to a gene. There are 15 residues in the CDR3. Germline assignment: CDR1 SEHNR and CDR2 FQNEAQ (reference sequence). Here the CDR3 reads CASSLGDRGTYEQYF. DNA for the CDR3: TGTGCCAGCAGCTTAGGGGACAGGGGTACCTACGAGCAGTACTTC.

The chain recombines TRBV7-9 with TRBJ1-1; 7 bases align to TRBD1. CDR1 SEHNR and CDR2 FQNEAQ come from the germline V gene (reference sequence). The trim removed 3 bases at V and 4 bases at J, leaving 5 bases unmatched. The length of the CDR3 is 14 residues. The CDR3 DNA reads as TGTGCCAGCAGCTTGCAGGGGGTGAGCACTGAAGCTTTCTTT. This gives the protein CASSLQGVSTEAFF. The variable domain in full, with the rest retrieved from reference TRBV7-9 and TRBJ1-1, is DTGVSQNPRHKITKRGQNVTFRCDPISEHNRLYWYRQTLGQGPEFLTYFQNEAQLEKSRLLSDRFSAERPKGSFSTLEIQRTEQGDSAMYLCASSLQGVSTEAFFGQGTRLTVV.